Listed below are T cell receptor beta chains from one sample, sequenced in a study of T cell responses to AZD1222 COVID-19 vaccine. The protocol was immunoSEQ multiplex PCR, while the TCRdb copy is restricted to in-frame clones and leaves out a portion. The table lists 90,000 to 140,000 clones, roughly 89% of them singletons. The starting material was peripheral blood, obtained 28 days after the second AZD1222 dose. The receptors come from an adult who received the AZD1222 COVID-19 vaccine. CDR3s include the opening cysteine and the closing phenylalanine or tryptophan. A D gene is named only where the DNA matches it firmly. Not all rows give a size; the values are once, few, many and, for expanded clones, a class.

J	size	length	D	V	DNA	CDR3
TRBJ1-4	.	13	.	TRBV9	TGTGCCAGCAGCTCTCCCCAGGGCCAAAAACTGTTTTTT	CASSSPQGQKLFF
TRBJ2-7	once	14	.	TRBV5-6	TGTGCCAGCAGCATATACAGGATCTCCTACGAGCAGTACTTC	CASSIYRISYEQYF
TRBJ2-7	.	15	.	TRBV6-6	TGTGCCAGCAACCCCCGGGACCCACGCGGGGACGAGCAGTACTTC	CASNPRDPRGDEQYF
TRBJ2-1	.	16	.	TRBV28	TGTGCCAGCAGCCCCCCCCTAGCGCCTCAAAGAGCGGAGCAGTTCTTC	CASSPPLAPQRAEQFF
TRBJ1-1	.	14	.	TRBV6-6	TGTGCCAGCAGGTACCGAGGGGCGAACACTGAAGCTTTCTTT	CASRYRGANTEAFF
TRBJ2-2	.	13	.	TRBV7-8	TGTGCCAGCAGCGGCCGGAGGACCGGGGAGCTGTTTTTT	CASSGRRTGELFF
TRBJ2-7	.	15	.	TRBV6-5	TGTGCCAGCAAGTACGGACTCCTGGGGGTCTACGAGCAGTACTTC	CASKYGLLGVYEQYF
TRBJ2-7	.	15	TRBD2	TRBV5-1	TGCGCCAGCAGCTTGTTCCTAGCGGAAGCCTACGAGCAGTACTTC	CASSLFLAEAYEQYF
TRBJ1-2	.	13	.	TRBV2	TGTGCCAGCAGTTTGACAGGACTCTATGGCTACACCTTC	CASSLTGLYGYTF
TRBJ1-6	.	16	.	TRBV6-5	TGTGCCAGCAGTTTACAAGGCAGCTCCTATAATTCACCCCTCCACTTT	CASSLQGSSYNSPLHF
TRBJ1-6	.	15	.	TRBV4-2	TGTGCCAGCAGCCAGGGAGGGGGTAGGGGTTCACCCCTCCACTTT	CASSQGGGRGSPLHF
TRBJ2-3	.	18	TRBD2	TRBV5-4	TGTGCCAGCAGCCCCGCCGTGGGAGGGCCCTCGGGCACAGATACGCAGTATTTT	CASSPAVGGPSGTDTQYF
TRBJ2-7	.	16	TRBD1	TRBV9	TGTGCCAGCAGCGCCTCCTCGACAGGGGACTCCTACGAGCAGTACTTC	CASSASSTGDSYEQYF
TRBJ2-1	.	15	TRBD2	TRBV5-1	TGCGCCAGCAGCTCCAGCGGGGGCTCCTACAATGAGCAGTTCTTC	CASSSSGGSYNEQFF
TRBJ1-2	.	14	.	TRBV30	TGTGCCTCACACCACAGGAAGATTACGGTTGGCTACACCTTC	CASHHRKITVGYTF
TRBJ2-7	.	17	.	TRBV4-1	TGCGCCAGCAGCCAAGATTTACGCAGATTAAGCTCCTACGAGCAGTACTTC	CASSQDLRRLSSYEQYF
TRBJ2-1	.	16	TRBD2	TRBV5-1	TGCGCCAGCAGCTCCGGACTAGCGGGAGGGGACAATGAGCAGTTCTTC	CASSSGLAGGDNEQFF
TRBJ1-4	.	16	.	TRBV9	TGTGCCAGCAGCTCCCCAGGAGTTGCAACTAATGAAAAACTGTTTTTT	CASSSPGVATNEKLFF
TRBJ1-2	.	14	.	TRBV7-2	TGTGCCAGCAGCCCCCAGGGACGGAGCTATGGCTACACCTTC	CASSPQGRSYGYTF
TRBJ2-1	.	17	TRBD2	TRBV19	TGTGCCAGTAGTATAAGCCTAGCGGGGTCCGCGTGGAATGAGCAGTTCTTC	CASSISLAGSAWNEQFF
TRBJ1-5	.	17	TRBD1	TRBV30	TGTGCCTGGATATGCGCCCGGGACAGGGGGAATTTGCAGCCCCAGCATTTT	CAWICARDRGNLQPQHF
TRBJ1-4	.	12	.	TRBV3-1/TRBV3-2	TGTGCCAGCAGCCAAGAGAAAGAAAAACTGTTTTTT	CASSQEKEKLFF
TRBJ1-2	few	15	.	TRBV28	TGTGCCAGCAGTTTATCGGGCAGTAACAACTATGGCTACACCTTC	CASSLSGSNNYGYTF
TRBJ2-7	.	14	TRBD1	TRBV10-3	TGTGCCATCAGACGACAGGGGGAGCCCTACGAGCAGTACTTC	CAIRRQGEPYEQYF
TRBJ2-1	.	14	.	TRBV11-2	TGTGCCAGCAAGGTGGACAGAGCCTACAATGAGCAGTTCTTC	CASKVDRAYNEQFF
TRBJ2-7	.	15	TRBD2	TRBV5-1	TGCGCCAGCAGCTCCGGGACTAGCGACGCCTACGAGCAGTACTTC	CASSSGTSDAYEQYF